These 6 T cell receptor beta chains share one sample of origin, sequenced in a study of identifying expanded T cells in peripheral blood. Assay: immunoSEQ multiplex PCR; the TCRdb copy retains only in-frame clones and omits some. The table includes about 110,000 clones, about 85% detected once. Sequencing input: blood. Receptors originate from a person between 18 and 75 years old in good health.

This clone has a single count. The chain combines TRBV9 with TRBJ2-3; 10 nucleotides agree with TRBD2. V shed 3 bases and J 2 bases; nucleotides not matched to a gene: 9. Per germline, CDR1 SGDLS and CDR2 YYNGEE. The CDR3 has 17 amino acids. CDR3 residues: CASSEPRSGGATDTQYF. The CDR3 nucleotides read TGTGCCAGCAGCGAGCCCCGGAGCGGGGGGGCCACAGATACGCAGTATTTT.

V gene TRBV10-2 combines with J gene TRBJ2-7; TRBD1 matches at 7 bases. The germline gives CDR1 WSHSY, CDR2 SAAADI. CDR3 length equals 13 residues. V lost 0 bases and J lost 7; bases outside the gene matches: 3. The CDR3 region has the DNA TGCGCCAGCAGTGAGTCGTCCAGGGGGGAGCAGTACTTC. It yields the protein CASSESSRGEQYF.

CDR3 coding DNA: TGTGCCAGCAGCTTAATGGGCACAGATACGCAGTATTTT. This sequence encodes CASSLMGTDTQYF. The rearrangement uses TRBV7-9 and TRBJ2-3; D unclear. The CDR3 extends over 13 amino acids. The V end was cut by 2 bases, the J end by 1 base, with 4 bases between. Looked up from germline, CDR1 is SEHNR and CDR2 is FQNEAQ (reference sequence).

The CDR3: CASSPSGTYNEQFF. The CDR3 DNA follows: TGTGCCAGCAGCCCTAGCGGGACCTACAATGAGCAGTTCTTC. This chain connects TRBV9 to TRBJ2-1; TRBD2 matches at 9 bases. Trimming at V came to 4 bases and at J to 2 bases, leaving 1 base not matched to a gene. The CDR3 covers 14 residues. Germline lookup yields CDR1 SGDLS and CDR2 YYNGEE.

The rearrangement joins TRBV9 to TRBJ2-5; 8 positions match TRBD2. The CDR3 is 17 residues long. Germline-derived CDR1 and CDR2 are SGDLS and YYNGEE. V shed 3 bases and J 5 bases; nucleotides not matched to a gene: 15. CDR3 sequence: CASSAGGASGWGETQYF. Here the CDR3 DNA reads TGTGCCAGCAGCGCCGGGGGGGCTAGCGGCTGGGGGGAGACCCAGTACTTC.

The sample holds one count of this clone. The V and J genes are TRBV4-1 and TRBJ2-7; D assignment may be TRBD1 or TRBD2 (7 bases each). This CDR3 spans 13 amino acids. In germline, CDR1 is MGHRA, CDR2 YSYEKL. Trimming shortened V by 11 bases and J by 7 bases, and 21 bases separated the two germline ends. The CDR3 sequence: CASRQGGAGEQYF. The CDR3 DNA reads as TGCGCCTCCCGGCAGGGGGGAGCGGGAGAGCAGTACTTC.